The 21 T cell receptor beta chains reported below all come from one sample, sequenced in a study of PD-1 blockade in classical Hodgkin lymphoma. Profiling relied on immunoSEQ multiplex PCR, and the TCRdb table lists in-frame clones only, not all of them. In the table there are about 50,000 clones, around 90% of which are singletons. Time point denoted: cycle 4 day 1 (C4D1), after more than five weeks of nivolumab. The patients all showed relapse after autologous stem cell transplantation, while their brentuximab vedotin exposure varied. The specimen was peripheral blood mononuclear cells (PBMCs), collected before the fourth cycle of nivolumab. All receptors come from a human donor with classical Hodgkin lymphoma.

V is TRBV7-2 and J is TRBJ2-7; 8 positions agree with TRBD1. CDR3 length: 14 residues. Trimming cost V 5 bases and J 2 bases; bases outside gene matches: 5. Germline V gene data show CDR1 as SGHTA and CDR2 as FQGNSA. CDR3 sequence: CASSLTGGTYEQYF. The CDR3 nucleotides read TGTGCCAGCAGCCTAACAGGGGGAACCTACGAGCAGTACTTC.

V and J are TRBV28 and TRBJ1-2, with D possibly matching TRBD1 (5 bases). The V end lost 3 bases, the J end lost 3 bases, and 11 bases lay between the germline ends. Germline assignment: CDR1 MDHEN and CDR2 SYDVKM. The length of the CDR3 is 14 residues. Here the CDR3 DNA reads TGTGCCAGCAGTTTCTGGGGGGACGACTATGGCTACACCTTC. Translation: CASSFWGDDYGYTF.

The genes are TRBV7-9 and TRBJ1-1; tentatively, D is TRBD1 (5 bases). Germline-derived CDR1 and CDR2 are SEHNR and FQNEAQ (reference sequence). Trimming removed 1 base at V and 7 bases at J, with 22 bases between. CDR3 size: 17 residues. The CDR3 reads CASSLGSWGSRLNEAFF. The CDR3 nucleotides are TGTGCCAGCAGCTTAGGTTCGTGGGGCAGCCGTTTAAATGAAGCTTTCTTT.

The chain carries TRBV10-3 and TRBJ2-5; no reliable D call. CDR3 size: 18 residues. Trimming left V 6 bases short and J 0 bases short, with 23 bases between. Germline assignment: CDR1 ENHRY and CDR2 SYGVKD. In nucleotides, the CDR3 is TGTGCCATCAGGGTGACATCAAACAGCTTAAGGTACCAAGAGACCCAGTACTTC. Translation: CAIRVTSNSLRYQETQYF.

The chain employs TRBV28 and TRBJ2-7, with TRBD1 matching 8 bases. Germline values: CDR1 MDHEN, CDR2 SYDVKM. The CDR3 sequence is 17 residues long. V trimming: 2 bases; J trimming: 3 bases; junction bases outside the gene matches: 12. CDR3 nucleotides: TGTGCCAGCAGTTTAAATACTGACAGGGGATTTCTCTACGAGCAGTACTTC. Translated: CASSLNTDRGFLYEQYF. The whole variable domain, filled in from reference TRBV28 and TRBJ2-7, reads DVKVTQSSRYLVKRTGEKVFLECVQDMDHENMFWYRQDPGLGLRLIYFSYDVKMKEKGDIPEGYSVSREKKERFSLILESASTNQTSMYLCASSLNTDRGFLYEQYFGPGTRLTVT.

The chain combines TRBV9 with TRBJ2-7; D not resolved. Germline CDR1 reads SGDLS; CDR2 reads YYNGEE. CDR3 length: 14 amino acids. V gave up 3 bases and J gave up 0 bases, with 10 bases separating them. The CDR3 region is CASSADTRSYEQYF. The CDR3 DNA reads TGTGCCAGCAGCGCAGACACCCGCTCCTACGAGCAGTACTTC.

The V gene is TRBV9, the J gene TRBJ1-5; D is undetermined. V lost 0 bases to trimming and J lost 0 bases, with 7 bases between them. This CDR3 spans 15 amino acids. From germline, CDR1 is SGDLS and CDR2 YYNGEE. CDR3 nucleotides: TGTGCCAGCAGCGTAGCCGGTTATAGCAATCAGCCCCAGCATTTT. It translates to CASSVAGYSNQPQHF.

This chain uses TRBV6-5 with TRBJ1-2; D ambiguous. The germline V and J ends were trimmed by 2 bases and 8 bases, with 12 bases remaining between them. The CDR3 length is 13 residues. Germline V gene sequence: CDR1 MNHEY, CDR2 SVGAGI. CDR3 loop: CASSYLPTEGYTF. CDR3 nucleotide sequence: TGTGCCAGCAGTTACCTCCCAACCGAGGGCTACACCTTC.

This chain uses TRBV4-2 with TRBJ2-7, with 8 nucleotides matching TRBD2. Germline CDR1 is LGHNA and CDR2 is YNFKEQ. V shed 0 bases, J shed 0 bases, and the junction held 7 bases outside the gene matches. The CDR3 runs 17 residues. As DNA, the CDR3 is TGTGCCAGCAGCCAAGAGGTTAGCGGGATAAGCTCCTACGAGCAGTACTTC. This translates into CASSQEVSGISSYEQYF.

This sequence joins TRBV2 and TRBJ1-4; D unclear. V lost 2 bases and J 7 bases, leaving 14 bases between the germline ends. Germline V gene lookup returns CDR1 SNHLY and CDR2 FYNNEI. CDR3 size: 15 residues. The chain's CDR3 is CASSEYGVIGEKLFF. For the CDR3, the DNA is TGTGCCAGCAGTGAATATGGGGTTATCGGTGAAAAACTGTTTTTT.

The chain couples TRBV19 to TRBJ2-7; perhaps TRBD1 as D (6 bases). CDR3 length: 15 amino acids. Germline assignment: CDR1 LNHDA and CDR2 SQIVND (reference sequence). V lost 3 bases and J 7 bases, leaving 19 bases between the germline ends. This CDR3 is CASSIIQGSRGEQYF. The CDR3 coding sequence is TGTGCCAGTAGTATCATACAGGGCAGCAGGGGAGAGCAGTACTTC.

This chain joins TRBV30 and TRBJ1-1, with 11 bases lining up with TRBD1. Germline V gene sequence: CDR1 GTSNPN, CDR2 SVGIG (reference sequence). Unmatched junction bases numbered 6, after V lost 1 base and J lost 5 bases. This CDR3 is 15 amino acids long. CDR3 amino acids: CAWSAMGQGETEAFF. CDR3 in DNA: TGTGCCTGGAGTGCCATGGGACAGGGGGAAACTGAAGCTTTCTTT.

The chain couples TRBV25-1 to TRBJ1-1, with TRBD1 as a possible D gene (6 bases). V lost 6 bases to trimming and J lost 2 bases, with 13 bases between them. The CDR3 has 14 residues. Germline lookup yields CDR1 MGHDK and CDR2 SYGVNS. The CDR3 region has the DNA TGTGCCAGCAGGACAGGAGCATTTAACACTGAAGCTTTCTTT. Translating gives CASRTGAFNTEAFF.

The sample holds a few counts of this clone. The chain employs TRBV28 and TRBJ1-5, with D unresolved. In germline, CDR1 is MDHEN, CDR2 SYDVKM. V was cut by 1 base and J by 8 bases, with 12 bases left in between. This CDR3 contains 14 residues. The CDR3 DNA is TGTGCCAGCAGTTTATTCTATGCGGGAGAGCCCCAGCATTTT. This codes for CASSLFYAGEPQHF.

This clone was picked up one time. The CDR3 DNA is TGTGCCAGCAGTGGCACTAGCTCTGGGGCCAACGTCCTGACTTTC. Encoded protein: CASSGTSSGANVLTF. The chain joins TRBV2 to TRBJ2-6, with D tentatively TRBD2 (5 bases). CDR1 and CDR2 from the germline V gene are SNHLY and FYNNEI. CDR3 length equals 15 residues. Deletions cut 4 bases from V and 0 bases from J, with 7 bases between.

The V and J genes are TRBV27 and TRBJ1-1; no firm D call. Trimming removed 1 base at V and 0 bases at J, with 12 bases between. Germline CDR1 and CDR2: MNHEY and SMNVEV (reference sequence). This CDR3 region has 16 residues. The DNA for the CDR3 is TGTGCCAGCAGTTTATACCCCGGGTACATGAACACTGAAGCTTTCTTT. Translation: CASSLYPGYMNTEAFF.

By frequency in the sample, this clone is medium-sized. The chain employs TRBV30 and TRBJ2-1; the match to TRBD2 covers 13 bases. This CDR3 comprises 15 residues. The ends lost 2 bases at V and 10 bases at J; junction bases unmatched: 8. Looked up from germline, CDR1 is GTSNPN and CDR2 is SVGIG (reference sequence). CDR3 in amino acids: CAWSTGTSGVNEQFF. The CDR3 bases are TGTGCCTGGAGTACCGGGACTAGCGGGGTGAACGAGCAGTTCTTC.

The chain carries TRBV5-1 and TRBJ2-3, with D unresolved. CDR1 and CDR2 (germline): SGHRS, YFSETQ. V was trimmed by 2 bases and J by 3 bases, leaving 10 bases between them. This CDR3 has 14 amino acids. The CDR3 loop reads CASSFLTGTDTQYF. Here the CDR3 DNA reads TGCGCCAGCAGCTTTCTCACGGGTACAGATACGCAGTATTTT.

The V and J genes are TRBV4-2 and TRBJ2-1, with unresolved D. CDR1 is LGHNA and CDR2 is YNFKEQ in the germline V gene. This CDR3 spans 17 amino acids. V lost 0 bases and J lost 4, with 16 bases in between. The CDR3 loop reads CASSQDQDGRRYNEQFF. The CDR3 DNA follows: TGTGCCAGCAGCCAAGACCAGGACGGGCGTAGGTACAATGAGCAGTTCTTC.

The genes are TRBV4-1 and TRBJ2-1, with 11 bases aligning to TRBD2. Trimming cost V 4 bases and J 6 bases; bases outside gene matches: 11. The CDR3 sequence is 17 residues long. Germline CDR1 MGHRA, CDR2 YSYEKL. CDR3 sequence reads: CASSPAPLAGGPNEQFF. The CDR3 DNA is TGCGCCAGCAGCCCAGCCCCTTTAGCGGGAGGGCCCAATGAGCAGTTCTTC.

The genes are TRBV6-1 and TRBJ2-1; D is unclear. Germline V CDR1 and CDR2: MNHNS, SASEGT. CDR3 length: 13 residues. The ends were cut back, 6 bases at V and 4 bases at J, with 10 bases in the middle. CDR3 sequence: CASSLASYNEQFF. DNA for the CDR3: TGTGCCAGCAGCCTGGCGTCGTACAATGAGCAGTTCTTC.